The TCR beta chain under discussion was sequenced for a study of cytomegalovirus exposure and HLA in healthy donors. The primer mix had 60 Vbeta and 13 Jbeta primers. Some clones are missing from TCRdb's copy, which holds only in-frame ones; the method was immunoSEQ multiplex PCR. The sample has 150,000 or so clones; approximately 70% are singletons. The CDR3 length is 14 residues. Germline lookup yields CDR1 MNHEY and CDR2 SVGAGI. Unmatched junction bases numbered 7, after V lost 5 bases and J lost 4 bases. This clonotype was obtained from a woman between 18 and 29 years old in good health and CMV-seronegative. The chain has TRBV6-5 and TRBJ1-2; 7 nucleotides match TRBD1. The material sequenced was PBMCs. As DNA, the CDR3 is TGTGCCAGCAGTCCATGGACAGGCGTCTATGGCTACACCTTC. Its protein is CASSPWTGVYGYTF.